The sequence of this T cell receptor (beta chain) was determined in a study of blood T cell repertoires in COVID-19. This CDR3 comprises 17 residues. Trimming shortened V by 1 base and J by 5 bases, and 17 bases separated the two germline ends. Germline CDR1 is SGHAT and CDR2 is FQNNGV. Self-reported history from a screening survey and questionnaire set each donor's cohort. This table comes from immunoSEQ multiplex PCR, and its TCRdb copy is limited to in-frame clones, with some not included. The sample yields about 280,000 clones, 90% seen once. The chain combines TRBV11-2 with TRBJ1-4; TRBD1 is a possible D gene (6 bases). The source is a woman aged 18-29 years with acute COVID-19. Material: PBMCs or T cells enriched from blood (not recorded which). The CDR3, as DNA: TGTGCCAGCAGCTTAGTTTTCGGGACACGCGAAAATGAAAAACTGTTTTTT. It specifies CASSLVFGTRENEKLFF.